This T cell receptor beta chain is from a study of blood T cell repertoires in COVID-19. In the original workflow: Reference gene primer amplification gave estimated nucleated cell counts. Libraries were prepared by immunoSEQ multiplex PCR; TCRdb keeps only in-frame clonotypes and omits some of them. V and J calls and clone size come straight from that table; D and trimming were deduced from the DNA. The repertoire holds under 250,000 clones, 85% to 90% seen once, with approximately 7% in the top ten. Sequences were obtained from peripheral blood. This receptor was identified in a woman between 70 and 85 years old with active or convalescent COVID-19.

The CDR3 reads CASSPGGQGMTEAFF. The CDR3 bases are TGTGCCAGCTCACCGGGCGGTCAGGGTATGACTGAAGCTTTCTTT. The rearrangement uses TRBV18 and TRBJ1-1; D may be TRBD1 (5 bases). CDR3 size: 15 residues. Between the trimmed V and J ends, which lost 3 bases and 5 bases, there was a span of 16 bases. Germline CDR1 is KGHSH and CDR2 is LQKENI.